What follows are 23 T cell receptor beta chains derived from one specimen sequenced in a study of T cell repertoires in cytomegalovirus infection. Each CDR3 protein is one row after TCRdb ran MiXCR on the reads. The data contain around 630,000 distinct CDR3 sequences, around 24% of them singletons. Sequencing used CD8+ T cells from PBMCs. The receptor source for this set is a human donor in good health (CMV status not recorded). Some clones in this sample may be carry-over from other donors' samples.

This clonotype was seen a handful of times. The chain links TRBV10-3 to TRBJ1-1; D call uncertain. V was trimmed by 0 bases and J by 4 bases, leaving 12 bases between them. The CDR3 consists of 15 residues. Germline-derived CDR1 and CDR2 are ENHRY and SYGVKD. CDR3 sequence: CAISESEGLGTEAFF. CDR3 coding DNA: TGTGCCATCAGTGAGTCTGAGGGATTAGGCACTGAAGCTTTCTTT.

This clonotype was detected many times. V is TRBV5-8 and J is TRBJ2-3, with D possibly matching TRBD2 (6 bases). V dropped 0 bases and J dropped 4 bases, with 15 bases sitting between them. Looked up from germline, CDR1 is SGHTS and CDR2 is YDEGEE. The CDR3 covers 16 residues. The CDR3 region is CASSLGVSGGADTQYF. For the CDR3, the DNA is TGTGCCAGCAGCTTGGGGGTTAGCGGAGGAGCAGATACGCAGTATTTT.

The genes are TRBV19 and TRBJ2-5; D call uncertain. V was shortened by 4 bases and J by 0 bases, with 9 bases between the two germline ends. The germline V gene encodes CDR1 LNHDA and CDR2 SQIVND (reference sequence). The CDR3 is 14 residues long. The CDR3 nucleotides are TGTGCCAGTAGTACTTGGACGGACCAAGAGACCCAGTACTTC. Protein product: CASSTWTDQETQYF.

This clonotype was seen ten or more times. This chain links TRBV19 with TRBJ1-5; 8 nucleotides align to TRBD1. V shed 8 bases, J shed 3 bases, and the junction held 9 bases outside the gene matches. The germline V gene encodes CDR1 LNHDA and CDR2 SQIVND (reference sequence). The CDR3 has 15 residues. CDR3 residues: CASRWGTGVNQPQHF. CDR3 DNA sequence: TGTGCCAGTCGCTGGGGGACAGGAGTCAATCAGCCCCAGCATTTT.

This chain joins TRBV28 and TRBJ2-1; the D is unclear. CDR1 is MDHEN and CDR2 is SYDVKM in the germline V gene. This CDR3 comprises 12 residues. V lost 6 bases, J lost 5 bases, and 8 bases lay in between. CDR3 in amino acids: CASRPYNNEQFF. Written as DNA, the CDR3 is TGTGCCAGCAGACCGTATAACAATGAGCAGTTCTTC.

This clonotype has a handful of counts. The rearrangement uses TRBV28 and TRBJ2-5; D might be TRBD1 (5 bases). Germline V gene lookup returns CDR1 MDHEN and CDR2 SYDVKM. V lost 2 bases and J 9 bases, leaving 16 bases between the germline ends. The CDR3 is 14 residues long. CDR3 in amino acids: CASSLIGGRRAQYF. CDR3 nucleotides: TGTGCCAGCAGTTTAATAGGCGGACGCAGGGCCCAGTACTTC.

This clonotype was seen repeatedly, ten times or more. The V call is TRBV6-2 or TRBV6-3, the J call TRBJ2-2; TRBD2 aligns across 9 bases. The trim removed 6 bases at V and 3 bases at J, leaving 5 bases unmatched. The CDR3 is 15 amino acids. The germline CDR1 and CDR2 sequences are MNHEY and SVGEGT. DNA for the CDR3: TGTGCCAGCAGCTTAGCGGGGGCCTACACCGGGGAGCTGTTTTTT. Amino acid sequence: CASSLAGAYTGELFF.

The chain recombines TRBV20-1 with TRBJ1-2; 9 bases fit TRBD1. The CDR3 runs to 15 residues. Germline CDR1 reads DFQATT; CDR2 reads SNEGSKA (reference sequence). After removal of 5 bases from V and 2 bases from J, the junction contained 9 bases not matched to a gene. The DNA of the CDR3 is TGCAGTGCTCCAACCCTCGGGACAGGGAACTATGGCTACACCTTC. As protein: CSAPTLGTGNYGYTF.

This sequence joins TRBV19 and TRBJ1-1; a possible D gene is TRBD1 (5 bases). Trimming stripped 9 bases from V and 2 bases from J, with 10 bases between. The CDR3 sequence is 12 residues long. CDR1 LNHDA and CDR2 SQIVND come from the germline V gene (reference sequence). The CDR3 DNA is TGTGCCAGCGATACAGGTAACACTGAAGCTTTCTTT. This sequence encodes CASDTGNTEAFF.

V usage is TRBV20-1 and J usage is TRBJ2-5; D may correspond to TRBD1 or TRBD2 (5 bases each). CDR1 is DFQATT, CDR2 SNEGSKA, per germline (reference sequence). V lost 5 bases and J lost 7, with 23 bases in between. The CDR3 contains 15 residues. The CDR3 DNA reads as TGCAGTGCTGCTGCAGGGACGGACGACTTGTGGACCCAGTACTTC. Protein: CSAAAGTDDLWTQYF.

The CDR3 nucleotides read TGCAGCGTTCCGGACGGATATGAGCAGTTCTTC. This codes for CSVPDGYEQFF. The chain links TRBV29-1 to TRBJ2-1; D gene uncertain. Germline V lookup: CDR1 SQVTM, CDR2 ANQGSEA. Trimming took off 5 bases at V and 8 bases at J, with 10 bases between the two ends. The CDR3 consists of 11 residues.

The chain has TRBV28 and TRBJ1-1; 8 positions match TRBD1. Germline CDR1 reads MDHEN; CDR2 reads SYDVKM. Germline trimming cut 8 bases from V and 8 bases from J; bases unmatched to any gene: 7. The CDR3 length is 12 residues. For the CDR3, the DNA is TGTGCCAGCCTTCTCAGGACAGGGGAAGCTTTCTTT. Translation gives CASLLRTGEAFF.

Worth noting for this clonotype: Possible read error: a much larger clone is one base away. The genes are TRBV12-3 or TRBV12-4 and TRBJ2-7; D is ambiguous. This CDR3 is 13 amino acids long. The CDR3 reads CANSFYSSYEQYV. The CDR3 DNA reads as TGTGCCAACAGTTTCTACAGCTCCTACGAGCAGTACGTC.

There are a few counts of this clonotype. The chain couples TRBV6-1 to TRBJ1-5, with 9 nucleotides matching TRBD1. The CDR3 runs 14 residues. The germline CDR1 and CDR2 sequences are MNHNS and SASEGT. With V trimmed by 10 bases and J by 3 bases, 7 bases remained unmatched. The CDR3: CATPRDRVNQPQHF. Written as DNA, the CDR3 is TGTGCCACCCCGAGGGACAGGGTCAATCAGCCCCAGCATTTT.

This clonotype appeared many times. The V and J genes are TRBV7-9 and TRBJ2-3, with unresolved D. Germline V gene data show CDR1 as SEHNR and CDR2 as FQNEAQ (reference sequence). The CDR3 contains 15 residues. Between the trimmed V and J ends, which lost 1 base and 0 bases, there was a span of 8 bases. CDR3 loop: CASSLVWQSTDTQYF. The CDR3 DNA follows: TGTGCCAGCAGCTTAGTCTGGCAGAGCACAGATACGCAGTATTTT.

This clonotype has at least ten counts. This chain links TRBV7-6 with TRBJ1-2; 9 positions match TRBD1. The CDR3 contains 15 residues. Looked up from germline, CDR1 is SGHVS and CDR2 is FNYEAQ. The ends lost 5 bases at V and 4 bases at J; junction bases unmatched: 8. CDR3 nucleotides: TGTGCCAGCAGCCTCAGGACAGGGGCGGGCTATGGCTACACCTTC. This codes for CASSLRTGAGYGYTF.

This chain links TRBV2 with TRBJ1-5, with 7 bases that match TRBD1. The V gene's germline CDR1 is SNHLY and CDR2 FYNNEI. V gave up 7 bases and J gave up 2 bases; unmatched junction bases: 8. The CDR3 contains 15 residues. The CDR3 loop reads CASNTGVSGNQPQHF. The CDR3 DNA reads TGTGCCAGCAACACAGGGGTTTCAGGCAATCAGCCCCAGCATTTT.

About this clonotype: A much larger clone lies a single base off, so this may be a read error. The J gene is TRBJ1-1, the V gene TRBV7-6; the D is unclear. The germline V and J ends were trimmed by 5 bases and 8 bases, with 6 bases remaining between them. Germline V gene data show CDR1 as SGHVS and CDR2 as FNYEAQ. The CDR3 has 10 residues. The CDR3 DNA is TGTGCCAGCAGCAAGGACGAAGCTTTCTTT. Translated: CASSKDEAFF.

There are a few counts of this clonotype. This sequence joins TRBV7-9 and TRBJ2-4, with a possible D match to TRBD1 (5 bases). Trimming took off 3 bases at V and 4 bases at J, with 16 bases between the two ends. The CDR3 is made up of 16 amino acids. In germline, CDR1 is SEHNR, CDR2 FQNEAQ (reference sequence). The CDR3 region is CASSFTTGQVKNIQYF. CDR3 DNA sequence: TGTGCCAGCAGCTTCACCACAGGTCAAGTAAAAAACATTCAGTACTTC.

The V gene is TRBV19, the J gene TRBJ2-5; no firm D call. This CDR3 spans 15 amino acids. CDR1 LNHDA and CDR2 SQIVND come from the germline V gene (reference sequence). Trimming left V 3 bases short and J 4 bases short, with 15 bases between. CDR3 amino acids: CASSIATGPRETQYF. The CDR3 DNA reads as TGTGCCAGTAGTATCGCGACTGGGCCCCGAGAGACCCAGTACTTC.

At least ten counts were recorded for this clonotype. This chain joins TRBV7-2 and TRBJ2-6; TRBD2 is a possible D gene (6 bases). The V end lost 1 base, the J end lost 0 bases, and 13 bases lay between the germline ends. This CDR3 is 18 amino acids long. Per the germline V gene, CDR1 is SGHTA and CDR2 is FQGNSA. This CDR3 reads CASSLEGRGNSGANVLTF. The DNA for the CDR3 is TGTGCCAGCAGCTTAGAGGGGCGGGGAAACTCTGGGGCCAACGTCCTGACTTTC.

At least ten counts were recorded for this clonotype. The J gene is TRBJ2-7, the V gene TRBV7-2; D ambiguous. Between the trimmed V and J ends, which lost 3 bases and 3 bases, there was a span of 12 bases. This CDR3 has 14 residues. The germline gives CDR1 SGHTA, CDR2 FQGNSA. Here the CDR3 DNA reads TGTGCCAGCAGCTTGCGCCAGCCCGACTACGAGCAGTACTTC. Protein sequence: CASSLRQPDYEQYF.

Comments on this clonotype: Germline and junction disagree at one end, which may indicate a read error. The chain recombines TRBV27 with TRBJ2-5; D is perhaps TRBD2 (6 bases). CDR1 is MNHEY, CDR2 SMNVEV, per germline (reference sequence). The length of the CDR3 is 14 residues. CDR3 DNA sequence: TGTGCTAGCAGCCCTGCGGGAAAAGGGGAGACCCAGTACTTC. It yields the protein CASSPAGKGETQYF.